The 22 T cell receptor beta chains presented below share a single source sample, sequenced in a study of identical twins. A single record per CDR3 protein comes from TCRdb applying MiXCR to the 5' RACE reads. The sample comprises about 530,000 distinct CDR3 sequences, 13% to 15% of which are singletons, and less than 0.5% rests with the top ten. The same sample was also studied in work on yellow fever vaccine responses in identical twins.

Material for sequencing was CD4+ T cells sorted from blood. The receptors originated from a woman between 18 and 29 years old in good health.

This clonotype was seen at least ten times. V usage is TRBV3-1 and J usage is TRBJ2-7; D is undetermined. CDR3 length: 15 residues. CDR1 is LGHDT, CDR2 YNNKEL, per germline (reference sequence). V lost 3 bases to trimming and J lost 0 bases, with 12 bases between them. CDR3 sequence (DNA): TGTGCCAGCAGCCACTCGCCCGGTAGCTCCTACGAGCAGTACTTC. Protein: CASSHSPGSSYEQYF.

The chain employs TRBV4-1 and TRBJ2-5; 9 bases align to TRBD2. Germline lookup yields CDR1 MGHRA and CDR2 YSYEKL. Trimming at V came to 2 bases and at J to 4 bases, leaving 11 bases not matched to a gene. The CDR3 spans 17 residues. The DNA for the CDR3 is TGCGCCAGCAGCCAAACAGATATAGCGGGAGTTCGAGAGACCCAGTACTTC. This sequence encodes CASSQTDIAGVRETQYF.

This clonotype has a handful of counts. The chain combines TRBV5-1 with TRBJ2-1; 7 positions agree with TRBD2. The V gene's germline CDR1 is SGHRS and CDR2 YFSETQ. After removal of 5 bases from V and 2 bases from J, the junction contained 7 bases not matched to a gene. The CDR3 length is 15 residues. The CDR3 nucleotides are TGCGCCAGCAGAGGAGCGGGGCCAGCCTACAATGAGCAGTTCTTC. Protein sequence: CASRGAGPAYNEQFF.

This clonotype showed up just a few times. J is TRBJ2-5 and V is TRBV5-1, with TRBD1 matching 8 bases. This CDR3 is built from 14 residues. Losses at the gene ends were 3 bases for V and 5 bases for J; bases not matched to a gene: 6. The germline V gene has CDR1 SGHRS and CDR2 YFSETQ. CDR3 in DNA: TGCGCCAGCAGCTCCAGACAGGGGAAGGAGACCCAGTACTTC. Translation: CASSSRQGKETQYF. Based on the CDR3 plus reference TRBV5-1 and TRBJ2-5, the full variable domain is KAGVTQTPRYLIKTRGQQVTLSCSPISGHRSVSWYQQTPGQGLQFLFEYFSETQRNKGNFPGRFSGRQFSNSRSEMNVSTLELGDSALYLCASSSRQGKETQYFGPGTRLLVL.

In this sample, this clonotype turned up a few times. The genes are TRBV28 and TRBJ2-7; 12 bases agree with TRBD2. Germline lookup yields CDR1 MDHEN and CDR2 SYDVKM. This CDR3 has 15 amino acids. Trimming took 6 bases from V and 1 from J; bases not matched to a gene: 4. CDR3 protein: CASRQGLAGSYEQYF. Written as DNA, the CDR3 is TGTGCCAGCAGACAAGGACTAGCGGGATCCTACGAGCAGTACTTC.

The chain combines TRBV4-1 with TRBJ2-7, with a possible D match to TRBD2 (5 bases). The germline V gene has CDR1 MGHRA and CDR2 YSYEKL. V was pared by 3 bases and J by 3 bases, with 12 bases between. CDR3 length: 14 amino acids. The CDR3 is CASSHPKEDYEQYV. As DNA, the CDR3 is TGCGCCAGCAGCCATCCAAAGGAGGACTACGAGCAGTACGTC.

This sequence joins TRBV28 and TRBJ2-7; 8 nucleotides agree with TRBD1. After removal of 3 bases from V and 9 bases from J, the junction contained 10 bases not matched to a gene. Germline CDR1 MDHEN, CDR2 SYDVKM. This CDR3 is 14 amino acids long. CDR3 sequence (DNA): TGTGCCAGCAGTTTCTCAGACAGGGGATCGTCGCAGTACGTC. Its protein product is CASSFSDRGSSQYV.

The rearrangement links TRBV19 to TRBJ2-2; D is ambiguous. Germline V CDR1 and CDR2: LNHDA, SQIVND (reference sequence). The V gene lost 0 bases and the J gene lost 5 bases, with 4 bases spanning the gap. The CDR3 contains 13 residues. The CDR3 reads CASSIEGTGELFF. The CDR3 DNA sequence: TGTGCCAGTAGTATAGAGGGGACCGGGGAGCTGTTTTTT.

The gene calls are TRBV7-3 and TRBJ2-1; 9 bases are a match to TRBD2. Looked up from germline, CDR1 is SGHTA and CDR2 is FQGTGA. This CDR3 has 19 residues. J lost 9 bases, V lost 1 base, and 19 bases had no gene match. The DNA for the CDR3 is TGTGCCAGCAGCTTAAAAGGGGGTTTTGCGGGAGGGCCTACTGGTGAGCAGTTCTTC. Its protein product is CASSLKGGFAGGPTGEQFF.

There are a few counts of this clonotype. This chain uses TRBV28 with TRBJ2-1, with TRBD2 matching 11 bases. The V segment lost 7 bases and the J segment 0 bases; nucleotides outside the gene matches: 2. The CDR3 has 15 residues. Germline V CDR1 and CDR2: MDHEN, SYDVKM. Here the CDR3 reads CASKTSGASYNEQFF. The CDR3 DNA reads as TGTGCCAGCAAGACTAGCGGGGCCTCCTACAATGAGCAGTTCTTC.

The chain combines TRBV28 with TRBJ2-5; the D is unclear. V lost 6 bases to trimming and J lost 3 bases, with 14 bases between them. Germline V gives CDR1 MDHEN, CDR2 SYDVKM. This CDR3 has 14 amino acids. The CDR3 DNA reads TGTGCCAGCAGACCAGGACCGGGCAAAGAGACCCAGTACTTC. It translates to CASRPGPGKETQYF.

This clonotype was seen only a few times. The chain joins TRBV20-1 to TRBJ2-3; D might be TRBD1 (6 bases). The germline V and J ends were trimmed by 5 bases and 5 bases, with 14 bases remaining between them. From germline, CDR1 is DFQATT and CDR2 SNEGSKA (reference sequence). This CDR3 comprises 13 residues. CDR3 DNA sequence: TGCAGTGCTCAATACAGGGCCCGAGATACGCAGTATTTT. It codes for CSAQYRARDTQYF.

The chain employs TRBV5-1 and TRBJ2-6; D is undetermined. Trimming left V 4 bases short and J 0 bases short, with 8 bases between. The CDR3 length is 15 residues. Per the germline V gene, CDR1 is SGHRS and CDR2 is YFSETQ. The CDR3 sequence is CASSPEISGANVLTF. The CDR3 bases are TGCGCCAGCAGCCCAGAAATCTCTGGGGCCAACGTCCTGACTTTC.

The chain employs TRBV5-1 and TRBJ2-2; TRBD2 agrees at 11 bases. This CDR3 spans 17 amino acids. J gave up 4 bases and V 2 bases, and 7 bases lay outside the gene matches. Germline-derived CDR1 and CDR2 are SGHRS and YFSETQ. In nucleotides, the CDR3 is TGCGCCAGCAGCTTTCGACTAGCGGGACACTCCACCGGGGAGCTGTTTTTT. It is translated as CASSFRLAGHSTGELFF.

This clonotype was found a few times. The chain recombines TRBV20-1 with TRBJ2-3; D possibly corresponds to TRBD2 (5 bases). V shed 3 bases and J shed 4 bases, with 11 bases lying between them. This CDR3 has 13 residues. Germline V gene sequence: CDR1 DFQATT, CDR2 SNEGSKA (reference sequence). The DNA of the CDR3 is TGCAGTGCTAGTGGAGGTATGGCAGATACGCAGTATTTT. Its translation is CSASGGMADTQYF.

This clonotype was picked up a small number of times. The rearrangement joins TRBV5-1 to TRBJ2-3, with no clear D. The germline CDR1 and CDR2 sequences are SGHRS and YFSETQ. Trimming removed 0 bases from V and 6 bases from J, with 5 bases in between. This CDR3 has 12 amino acids. The CDR3 here is CASSLAMDTQYF. CDR3 coding DNA: TGCGCCAGCAGCTTGGCGATGGATACGCAGTATTTT.

This clonotype was counted only a few times. The rearrangement joins TRBV15 to TRBJ1-1; TRBD1 matches at 7 bases. V lost 3 bases and J lost 9; bases outside the gene matches: 10. Looked up from germline, CDR1 is LNHNV and CDR2 is YYDKDF (reference sequence). This CDR3 comprises 14 residues. The CDR3: CATSSGQVGTKAFF. CDR3 DNA: TGTGCCACCAGCAGCGGACAGGTCGGTACTAAAGCTTTCTTT.

This clonotype was counted a few times. This rearrangement joins TRBV15 to TRBJ2-7; D perhaps matches TRBD1 (6 bases). Germline values: CDR1 LNHNV, CDR2 YYDKDF (reference sequence). V dropped 0 bases and J dropped 5 bases, with 17 bases sitting between them. This CDR3 region has 16 residues. The CDR3 sequence is CATSRDGQWAFDEQYF. The CDR3 region has the DNA TGTGCCACCAGCAGAGACGGACAGTGGGCGTTTGACGAGCAGTACTTC.

This chain uses TRBV4-1 with TRBJ2-1; 11 bases line up with TRBD2. The CDR3 sequence is 17 residues long. J was trimmed by 5 bases and V by 4 bases; bases with no gene match: 10. Germline lookup yields CDR1 MGHRA and CDR2 YSYEKL. This CDR3 reads CASSPSLSSGGNNEQFF. Here the CDR3 DNA reads TGCGCCAGCAGCCCATCCCTTTCTAGCGGGGGGAACAATGAGCAGTTCTTC.

This clonotype has just a few counts. This rearrangement joins TRBV5-1 to TRBJ2-7; D remains ambiguous. The CDR3 runs 15 residues. Germline CDR1 reads SGHRS; CDR2 reads YFSETQ. V was cut by 0 bases and J by 2 bases, with 12 bases left in between. CDR3 residues: CASSLVGFAAYEQYF. In DNA, the CDR3 is TGCGCCAGCAGCTTGGTGGGGTTCGCCGCCTACGAGCAGTACTTC.

The rearrangement joins TRBV28 to TRBJ2-4; no firm D call. Trimming pared 2 bases from V and 6 bases from J, leaving 20 bases between. CDR3 length equals 17 residues. Germline values: CDR1 MDHEN, CDR2 SYDVKM. The DNA of the CDR3 is TGTGCCAGCAGTTTAGTTGGAAACCTAGGCCGGCTAAACATTCAGTACTTC. Translated: CASSLVGNLGRLNIQYF.

This clonotype was counted a few times. The chain has TRBV15 and TRBJ2-3; no reliable D call. This CDR3 region has 14 residues. CDR1 and CDR2 (germline): LNHNV, YYDKDF (reference sequence). Between the trimmed V and J ends, which lost 4 bases and 0 bases, there was a span of 8 bases. This CDR3 is CATSNLFSTDTQYF. DNA for the CDR3: TGTGCCACCAGCAATCTCTTTAGCACAGATACGCAGTATTTT.